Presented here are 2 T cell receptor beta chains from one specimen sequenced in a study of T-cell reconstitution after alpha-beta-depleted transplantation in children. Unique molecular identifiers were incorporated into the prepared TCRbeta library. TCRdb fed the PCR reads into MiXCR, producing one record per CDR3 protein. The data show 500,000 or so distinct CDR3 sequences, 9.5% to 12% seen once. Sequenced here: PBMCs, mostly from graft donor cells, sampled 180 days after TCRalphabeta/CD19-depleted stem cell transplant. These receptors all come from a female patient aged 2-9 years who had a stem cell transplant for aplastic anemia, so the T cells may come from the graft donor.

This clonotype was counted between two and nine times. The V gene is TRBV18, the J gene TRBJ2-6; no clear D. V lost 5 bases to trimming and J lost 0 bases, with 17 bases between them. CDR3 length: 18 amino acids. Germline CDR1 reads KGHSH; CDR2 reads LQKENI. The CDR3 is CASSSLSQGLSGANVLTF. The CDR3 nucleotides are TGTGCCAGCTCATCCCTTTCGCAAGGCCTCTCTGGGGCCAACGTCCTGACTTTC. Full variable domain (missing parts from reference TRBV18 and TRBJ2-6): NAGVMQNPRHLVRRRGQEARLRCSPMKGHSHVYWYRQLPEEGLKFMVYLQKENIIDESGMPKERFSAEFPKEGPSILRIQQVVRGDSAAYFCASSSLSQGLSGANVLTFGAGSRLTVL.

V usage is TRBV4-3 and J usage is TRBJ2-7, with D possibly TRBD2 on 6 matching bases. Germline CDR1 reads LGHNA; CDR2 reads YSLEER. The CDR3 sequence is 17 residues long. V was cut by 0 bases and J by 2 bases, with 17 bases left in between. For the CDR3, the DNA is TGCGCCAGCAGCCAAGATCTATTGGCAGGGAGGCCCTACGAGCAGTACTTC. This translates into CASSQDLLAGRPYEQYF.